A selection of T cell receptor beta chains follows, all from one sample in a study of long-term antiretroviral therapy in people with HIV. Sequencing used immunoSEQ multiplex PCR; TCRdb keeps in-frame clones, though not all of them. The sample lists tens of thousands of clones, around 83% occurring once. The sequences come from unsorted PBMCs, collected 0.1 years before starting antiretroviral therapy. The origin of the receptors is a man younger than 35 with HIV. Both conserved end residues are part of each CDR3. Fields, in order: D gene, CDR3 length, V gene, J gene, clone size, CDR3 protein, CDR3 DNA. A D gene is named only where the DNA matches it firmly. Clone size, where shown, is once, few, many, or a class for clones that have expanded.

>-|17|TRBV4-2|TRBJ2-1|few
CASSQDGGPSSYNEQFF
TGTGCCAGCAGCCAAGATGGAGGCCCGAGCTCCTACAATGAGCAGTTCTTC
>TRBD1|13|TRBV29-1|TRBJ2-5|-
CSGRQGAQETQYF
TGCAGCGGCCGACAGGGGGCCCAAGAGACCCAGTACTTC
>-|13|TRBV5-4|TRBJ2-1|-
CASSLDQNNEQFF
TGTGCCAGCAGCTTGGATCAGAACAATGAGCAGTTCTTC
>TRBD2|15|TRBV28|TRBJ2-1|-
CASSLTSGRIFEQFF
TGTGCCAGCAGTTTGACTAGCGGGAGAATATTTGAGCAGTTCTTC
>-|16|TRBV6-5|TRBJ1-6|-
CASSYSTGGGDSPLHF
TGTGCCAGCAGTTACTCAACGGGCGGGGGGGATTCACCCCTCCACTTT
>-|15|TRBV6-5|TRBJ2-2|-
CASSYDGLEAGELFF
TGTGCCAGCAGTTACGATGGACTCGAGGCCGGGGAGCTGTTTTTT
>-|13|TRBV19|TRBJ2-7|-
CASSIASGDEQYF
TGTGCCAGTAGTATAGCCTCAGGGGACGAGCAGTACTTC
>TRBD2|14|TRBV19|TRBJ2-1|-
CASNPELAGGRTFF
TGTGCCAGTAACCCGGAGCTAGCGGGAGGGCGAACGTTCTTC
>TRBD1|14|TRBV5-1|TRBJ2-7|-
CASSGTGGPYEQYF
TGCGCCAGCAGCGGGACAGGGGGTCCCTACGAGCAGTACTTC
>-|18|TRBV10-3|TRBJ2-7|-
CAISEYGERTQGGYEQYF
TGTGCCATCAGTGAGTATGGAGAGAGGACCCAAGGCGGCTACGAGCAGTACTTC
>TRBD2|17|TRBV27|TRBJ2-3|medium-sized
CASRAPIAGGPPDTQYF
TGTGCCAGCAGGGCCCCGATAGCGGGAGGGCCCCCAGATACGCAGTATTTT
>TRBD2|16|TRBV6-6|TRBJ2-4|-
CASSYWSGGRGDIQYF
TGTGCCAGCAGTTACTGGTCTGGCGGGAGAGGGGACATTCAGTACTTC
>TRBD2|16|TRBV2|TRBJ2-6|-
CASSELAGEGANVLTF
TGTGCCAGCAGTGAGCTAGCGGGGGAAGGGGCCAACGTCCTGACTTTC
>-|15|TRBV6-5|TRBJ2-7|-
CASSYLEPSSYEQYF
TGTGCCAGCAGTTACCTCGAGCCGTCCTCCTACGAGCAGTACTTC
>TRBD1|15|TRBV15|TRBJ1-1|-
CATSRLQGVNTEAFF
TGTGCCACCAGCAGATTACAGGGGGTAAACACTGAAGCTTTCTTT
>TRBD1|13|TRBV10-3|TRBJ2-7|-
CAIGTGDNYEQYF
TGTGCCATTGGGACAGGGGATAATTACGAGCAGTACTTC
>TRBD2|16|TRBV19|TRBJ2-2|-
CASSRTSGGYTGELFF
TGTGCCAGTAGTCGAACTAGCGGGGGGTACACCGGGGAGCTGTTTTTT
>-|15|TRBV9|TRBJ2-3|-
CASSVDPGFTDTQYF
TGTGCCAGCAGCGTAGACCCGGGGTTTACAGATACGCAGTATTTT
>-|16|TRBV21-1|TRBJ1-1|few
CASTLHRTGDNTEAFF
TGTGCCAGCACCCTACATCGGACAGGGGATAACACTGAAGCTTTCTTT
>TRBD1|14|TRBV29-1|TRBJ2-7|-
CSVEEWDSSYEQYF
TGCAGCGTTGAAGAGTGGGACAGCTCCTACGAGCAGTACTTC
>TRBD1|14|TRBV9|TRBJ2-7|once
CASSLGQGTYEQYF
TGTGCCAGCAGCTTAGGACAGGGGACCTACGAGCAGTACTTC
>-|16|TRBV21-1|TRBJ2-2|-
CASSKMDSSGTGELFF
TGTGCCAGCAGCAAGATGGACAGCTCAGGAACCGGGGAGCTGTTTTTT
>-|15|TRBV5-1|TRBJ1-2|once
CASRYDGRGQTGYTF
TGCGCCAGCAGATACGACGGGAGGGGCCAGACTGGCTACACCTTC
>-|14|TRBV4-3|TRBJ2-3|-
CASSQLGPTDTQYF
TGCGCCAGCAGCCAGCTGGGGCCCACAGATACGCAGTATTTT
>TRBD2|15|TRBV6-5|TRBJ2-7|-
CASVGLAGGFGEQYF
TGTGCCAGCGTCGGGCTAGCGGGGGGGTTTGGCGAGCAGTACTTC
>-|13|TRBV10-3|TRBJ2-5|-
CAASKGMKETQYF
TGTGCCGCCTCAAAGGGGATGAAAGAGACCCAGTACTTC
>TRBD2|16|TRBV7-2|TRBJ2-1|once
CASSPDSGGAYNEQFF
TGTGCCAGCAGCCCAGATAGCGGGGGGGCCTACAATGAGCAGTTCTTC
>-|14|TRBV7-2|TRBJ1-1|-
CASSFHGQDTEAFF
TGTGCCAGCAGCTTTCACGGGCAGGACACTGAAGCTTTCTTT
>-|17|TRBV11-2|TRBJ2-7|few
CASSLDQWQPGSYEQYF
TGTGCCAGCAGCTTAGATCAGTGGCAGCCAGGCTCCTACGAGCAGTACTTC
>-|11|TRBV9|TRBJ2-7|-
CASSSAFEQYF
TGTGCCAGCAGCTCGGCGTTCGAGCAGTACTTC
>TRBD1|15|TRBV7-8|TRBJ1-2|-
CASLDRGHPNYGYTF
TGTGCCAGCTTGGACAGGGGGCACCCTAACTATGGCTACACCTTC
>TRBD1|13|TRBV7-9|TRBJ2-7|-
CASSKDRGHEQYF
TGTGCCAGCAGCAAGGACAGGGGCCACGAGCAGTACTTC
>-|15|TRBV18|TRBJ2-3|-
CASSLGAASTDTQYF
TGTGCCAGCTCACTTGGGGCGGCTAGCACAGATACGCAGTATTTT
>-|14|TRBV6-5|TRBJ2-2|-
CASSYYRNTGELFF
TGTGCCAGCAGTTATTACAGAAACACCGGGGAGCTGTTTTTT
>-|13|TRBV29-1|TRBJ2-7|-
CSVVGGFAYEQYF
TGCAGCGTTGTAGGGGGGTTTGCCTACGAGCAGTACTTC
>TRBD2|18|TRBV5-1|TRBJ2-5|-
CASSSRKPGLAGKETQYF
TGCGCCAGCAGCTCACGGAAACCGGGACTAGCGGGGAAAGAGACCCAGTACTTC
>-|15|TRBV5-1|TRBJ1-5|-
CASSEQGYSNQPQHF
TGCGCCAGCTCCGAACAGGGTTATAGCAATCAGCCCCAGCATTTT
>-|15|TRBV27|TRBJ1-2|-
CASSFRRDPWYGYTF
TGTGCCAGCAGTTTTCGACGGGACCCCTGGTATGGCTACACCTTC
>-|15|TRBV19|TRBJ2-3|once
CASSIEYKGADTQYF
TGTGCCAGTAGTATAGAGTACAAGGGCGCAGATACGCAGTATTTT
>-|14|TRBV6-5|TRBJ2-7|-
CASRAIDRDTQQYF
TGTGCCAGCAGGGCGATCGACCGGGACACTCAGCAGTACTTC
>TRBD1|15|TRBV10-3|TRBJ1-2|-
CAVRDRRTNNYGYTF
TGTGCCGTTCGGGACAGGCGTACTAATAACTATGGCTACACCTTC
>-|14|TRBV28|TRBJ2-1|-
CASSLTRLAAEQFF
TGTGCCAGCAGTTTGACCCGGTTAGCGGCAGAGCAGTTCTTC
>TRBD1|14|TRBV6-5|TRBJ1-2|-
CASKRDRENYGYTF
TGTGCCAGCAAGAGGGACAGAGAGAACTATGGCTACACCTTC
>TRBD2|17|TRBV28|TRBJ2-1|-
CASSSAGTSGVYNEQFF
TGTGCCAGCAGTTCGGCCGGGACTAGCGGAGTCTACAATGAGCAGTTCTTC
>-|11|TRBV2|TRBJ2-1|-
CASSETRGQFF
TGTGCCAGCAGTGAGACCCGGGGGCAGTTCTTC
>TRBD2|16|TRBV7-8|TRBJ2-3|-
CASSPYSGSITDTQYF
TGTGCCAGCAGCCCCTACAGCGGGAGCATCACAGATACGCAGTATTTT
>-|14|TRBV5-6|TRBJ1-1|-
CASSLWQGHTEAFF
TGTGCCAGCAGCTTGTGGCAGGGGCACACTGAAGCTTTCTTT
>-|13|TRBV9|TRBJ1-5|-
CASSPSGDQPQHF
TGTGCCAGCAGCCCATCAGGGGATCAGCCCCAGCATTTT
>-|12|TRBV12-5|TRBJ1-1|-
CASGLESTEAFF
TGTGCTAGTGGTTTAGAGAGCACTGAAGCTTTCTTT
>-|15|TRBV5-4|TRBJ1-1|-
CASSHGRGMGTEAFF
TGTGCCAGCAGCCACGGGAGGGGAATGGGGACTGAAGCTTTCTTT
>-|14|TRBV4-2|TRBJ1-1|once
CASSQEGWNTEAFF
TGTGCCAGCAGCCAAGAGGGATGGAACACTGAAGCTTTCTTT
>-|14|TRBV18|TRBJ2-5|-
CASSRRAAQETQYF
TGTGCCAGCTCACGTCGGGCGGCCCAGGAGACCCAGTACTTC